This T cell receptor (beta chain) is drawn from a study of response to subunit inactivated influenza vaccine. From germline, CDR1 is LNHDA and CDR2 SQIVND (reference sequence). The V end lost 3 bases, the J end lost 6 bases, and 11 bases lay between the germline ends. This CDR3 spans 14 amino acids. TCRdb re-derived calls from the RT-PCR reads in MiXCR, one entry per CDR3 protein. The data hold hundreds of thousands of distinct CDR3 sequences, with over 9% observed a single time. The sample was also linked to a second study, of T cells expressing NK-cell markers. Per that study: Beta-chain TCR cDNA was generated via 5'RACE template switching with UMIs. The TCR beta repertoires were obtained from sorted CD3+CD56+NKG2C+, CD3+CD56+NKG2C- and CD3+CD56-NKG2C+ T cells. These clonotypes also led the CD3+CD56-NKG2C+ fraction in a handful of donors.

The sample was PBMCs from blood, taken on the day of vaccination. The source is a man aged 45 to 65 who received an inactivated influenza vaccine. The rearrangement links TRBV19 to TRBJ2-2; TRBD2 might be the D (5 bases). The CDR3 region is CASSIGGIPGELFF. Written as DNA, the CDR3 is TGTGCCAGTAGTATCGGAGGCATACCCGGGGAGCTGTTTTTT.